This T cell receptor (beta chain) emerged from a study of blood T cell repertoires in COVID-19. Study context: Sources were T cells, B-cell-depleted T cells, or PBMCs; the material itself was cDNA or gDNA.

The germline gives CDR1 KGHSH, CDR2 LQKENI. This CDR3 comprises 14 residues. The V gene end was trimmed by 6 bases and the J gene end by 8 bases; junction bases not matched to a gene: 8. Data came from immunoSEQ multiplex PCR; TCRdb stores just in-frame clones and leaves some out. In the table there are some 180,000 clones, roughly 83% of which are singletons. The sequence derives from a woman aged 40 to 50 with COVID-19, enrolled during active disease. The gene calls are TRBV18 and TRBJ1-4; TRBD1 matches at 8 bases. The specimen was peripheral blood. CDR3 coding DNA: TGTGCCAGCTCGGAACAGGGGGTAGGGGAAAAACTGTTTTTT. Translating gives CASSEQGVGEKLFF.